This T cell receptor (beta chain) was retrieved from a study of blood T cell repertoires in COVID-19. In the study overall: Acute and convalescent COVID-19 samples came from the United States, Italy and Spain. Sample material is recorded as cDNA or gDNA derived from T cells, B-cell-depleted T cells, or PBMCs.

Original data processing: Amplifying reference gene primers gave estimates of nucleated cell counts. Data came from immunoSEQ multiplex PCR; TCRdb stores just in-frame clones and leaves some out. For V, J and clone size, that table is used; D and trimming come from the DNA. Seen here are around 62,000 clones, 70% to 90% observed once, and the top ten hold approximately 1.5%. Sequencing was carried out using peripheral blood. This TCR derives from a man aged 55 to 69 with acute or convalescent COVID-19.

CDR3 DNA sequence: TGCAGCGTTGTTCCAGGGTCGGCCTACAATGAGCAGTTCTTC. This encodes CSVVPGSAYNEQFF. The J gene is TRBJ2-1, the V gene TRBV29-1; tentatively, D is TRBD1 (5 bases). The ends were cut back, 4 bases at V and 2 bases at J, with 12 bases in the middle. This CDR3 has 14 residues. Germline V gene data show CDR1 as SQVTM and CDR2 as ANQGSEA.